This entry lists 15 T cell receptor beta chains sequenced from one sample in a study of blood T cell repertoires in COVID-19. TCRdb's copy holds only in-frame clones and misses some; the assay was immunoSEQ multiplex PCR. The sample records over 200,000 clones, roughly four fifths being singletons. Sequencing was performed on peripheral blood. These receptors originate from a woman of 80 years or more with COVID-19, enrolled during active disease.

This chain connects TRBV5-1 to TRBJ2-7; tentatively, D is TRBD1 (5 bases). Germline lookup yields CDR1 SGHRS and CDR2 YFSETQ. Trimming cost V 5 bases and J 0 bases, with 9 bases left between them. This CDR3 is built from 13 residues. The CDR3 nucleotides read TGCGCCAGCAGAGGGGTCCCCTCCTACGAGCAGTACTTC. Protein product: CASRGVPSYEQYF.

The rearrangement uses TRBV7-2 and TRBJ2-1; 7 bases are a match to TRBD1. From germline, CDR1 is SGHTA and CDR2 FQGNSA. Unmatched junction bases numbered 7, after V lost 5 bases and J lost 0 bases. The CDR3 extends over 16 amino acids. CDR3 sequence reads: CASSLRQGSSYNEQFF. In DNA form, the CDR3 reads TGTGCCAGCAGCCTCAGACAGGGTAGCTCCTACAATGAGCAGTTCTTC.

In nucleotides, the CDR3 is TGTGCCAGCAGCCAAGCATTTCCGGGATCTTCCTACGAGCAGTACTTC. It yields the protein CASSQAFPGSSYEQYF. The chain joins TRBV3-1 (or the pseudogene TRBV3-2) to TRBJ2-7; D might be TRBD2 (5 bases). This CDR3 spans 16 amino acids. V was clipped by 1 base and J by 1 base, with 14 bases between them. The V gene's germline CDR1 is LGHDT and CDR2 YNNKEL (reference sequence).

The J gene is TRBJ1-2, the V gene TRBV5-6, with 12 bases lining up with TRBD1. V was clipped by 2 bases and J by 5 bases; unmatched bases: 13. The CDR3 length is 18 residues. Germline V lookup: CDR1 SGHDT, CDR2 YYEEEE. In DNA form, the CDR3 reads TGTGCCAGCAGCTTCGACCCGGGACAGGGGGCCTCGGGGTATGGCTACACCTTC. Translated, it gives CASSFDPGQGASGYGYTF. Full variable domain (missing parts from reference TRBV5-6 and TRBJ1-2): DAGVTQSPTHLIKTRGQQVTLRCSPKSGHDTVSWYQQALGQGPQFIFQYYEEEERQRGNFPDRFSGHQFPNYSSELNVNALLLGDSALYLCASSFDPGQGASGYGYTFGSGTRLTVV.

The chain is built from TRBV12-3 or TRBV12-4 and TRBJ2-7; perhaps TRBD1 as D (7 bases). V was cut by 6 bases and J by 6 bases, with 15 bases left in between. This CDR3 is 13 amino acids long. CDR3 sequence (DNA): TGTGCCAGCAGCCGACAGGGAGGTAGCGAGCAGTACTTC. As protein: CASSRQGGSEQYF.

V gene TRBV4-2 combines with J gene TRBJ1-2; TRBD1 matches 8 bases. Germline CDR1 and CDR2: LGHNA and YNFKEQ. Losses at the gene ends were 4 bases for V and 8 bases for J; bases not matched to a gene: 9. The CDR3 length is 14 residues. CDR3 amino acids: CASSRQTGAEGYTF. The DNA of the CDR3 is TGTGCCAGCAGCCGGCAGACAGGGGCTGAGGGCTACACCTTC.

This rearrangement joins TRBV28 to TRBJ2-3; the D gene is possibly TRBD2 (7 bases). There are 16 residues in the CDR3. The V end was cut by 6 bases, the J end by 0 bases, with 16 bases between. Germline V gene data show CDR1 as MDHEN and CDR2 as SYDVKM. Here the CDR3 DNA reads TGTGCCAGCAGGCCCGGGGGGCGGGACAGCACAGATACGCAGTATTTT. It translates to CASRPGGRDSTDTQYF.

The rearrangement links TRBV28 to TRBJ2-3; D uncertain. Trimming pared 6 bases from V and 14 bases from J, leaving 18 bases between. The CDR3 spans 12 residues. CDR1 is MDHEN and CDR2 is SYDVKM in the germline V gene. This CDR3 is CASSRALSSPYF. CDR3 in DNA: TGTGCCAGCAGCCGAGCGCTCTCTAGTCCGTATTTT. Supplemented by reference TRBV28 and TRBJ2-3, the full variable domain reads DVKVTQSSRYLVKRTGEKVFLECVQDMDHENMFWYRQDPGLGLRLIYFSYDVKMKEKGDIPEGYSVSREKKERFSLILESASTNQTSMYLCASSRALSSPYFGPGTRLTVL.

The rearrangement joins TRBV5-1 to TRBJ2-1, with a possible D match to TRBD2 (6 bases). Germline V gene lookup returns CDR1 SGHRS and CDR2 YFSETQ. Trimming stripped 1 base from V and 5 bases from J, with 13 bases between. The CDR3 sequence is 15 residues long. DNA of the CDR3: TGCGCCAGCAGCTTGTTGGACGGGGGAGACAATGAGCAGTTCTTC. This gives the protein CASSLLDGGDNEQFF.

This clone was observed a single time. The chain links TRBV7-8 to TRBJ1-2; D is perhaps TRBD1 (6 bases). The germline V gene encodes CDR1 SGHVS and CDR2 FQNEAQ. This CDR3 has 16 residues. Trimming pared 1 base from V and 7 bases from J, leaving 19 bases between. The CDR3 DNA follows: TGTGCCAGCAGCTTAGTCCAGGGGCACAGTGGGGGTGGCTACACCTTC. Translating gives CASSLVQGHSGGGYTF.

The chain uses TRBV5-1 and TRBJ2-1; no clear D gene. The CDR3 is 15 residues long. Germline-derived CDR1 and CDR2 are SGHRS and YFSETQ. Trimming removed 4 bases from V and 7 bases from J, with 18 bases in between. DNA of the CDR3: TGCGCCAGCAGCCCCACGGTCCCTTCGGGTAATGAGCAGTTCTTC. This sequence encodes CASSPTVPSGNEQFF.

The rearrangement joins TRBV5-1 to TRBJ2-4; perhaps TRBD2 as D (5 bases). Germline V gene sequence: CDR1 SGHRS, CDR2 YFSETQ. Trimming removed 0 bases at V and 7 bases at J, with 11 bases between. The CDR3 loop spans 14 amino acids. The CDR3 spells CASSLVEGGNIQYF. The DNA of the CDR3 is TGCGCCAGCAGCTTGGTAGAGGGTGGTAACATTCAGTACTTC.

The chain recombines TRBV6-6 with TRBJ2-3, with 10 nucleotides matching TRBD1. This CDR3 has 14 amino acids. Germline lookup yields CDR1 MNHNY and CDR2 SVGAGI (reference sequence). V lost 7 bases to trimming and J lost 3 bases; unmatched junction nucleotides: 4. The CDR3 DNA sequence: TGTGCCAGCAACCGGGACAGGGGAACAGATACGCAGTATTTT. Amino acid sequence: CASNRDRGTDTQYF.

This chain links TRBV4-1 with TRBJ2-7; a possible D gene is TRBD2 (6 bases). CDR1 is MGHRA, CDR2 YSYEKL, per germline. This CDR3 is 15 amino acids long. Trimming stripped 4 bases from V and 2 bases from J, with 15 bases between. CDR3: CASSLESGVTYEQYF. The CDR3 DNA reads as TGCGCCAGCAGCCTAGAGTCGGGGGTTACCTACGAGCAGTACTTC.

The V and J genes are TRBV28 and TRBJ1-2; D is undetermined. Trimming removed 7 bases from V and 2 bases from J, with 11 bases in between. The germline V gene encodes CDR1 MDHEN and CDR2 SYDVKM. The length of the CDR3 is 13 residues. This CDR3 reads CASNSPPNYGYTF. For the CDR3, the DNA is TGTGCCAGCAACAGTCCGCCCAACTATGGCTACACCTTC.